The entry below gives a single T cell receptor (beta chain) sequence along with its context. Study processing details: Quantification of nucleated cells was approximated via reference gene primer amplification. Assay: immunoSEQ multiplex PCR; the TCRdb copy retains only in-frame clones and omits some. The DNA gave D and trimming, while V, J and clone size come from that table. The sample lists tens of thousands of clones, over 70% occurring once. This sample is part of a study of blood T cell repertoires in COVID-19. From germline, CDR1 is MDHEN and CDR2 SYDVKM. V lost 10 bases to trimming and J lost 5 bases; unmatched junction nucleotides: 4. The CDR3 extends over 11 amino acids.

This chain links TRBV28 with TRBJ2-5, with TRBD2 matching 7 bases. The sequence came from a human donor in a cohort sampled during active COVID-19. The specimen was peripheral blood. The DNA for the CDR3 is TGTGCCACGCGGGGGTTGGAGACCCAGTACTTC. Amino acid sequence: CATRGLETQYF. Full variable domain (remainder filled in from reference TRBV28 and TRBJ2-5): DVKVTQSSRYLVKRTGEKVFLECVQDMDHENMFWYRQDPGLGLRLIYFSYDVKMKEKGDIPEGYSVSREKKERFSLILESASTNQTSMYLCATRGLETQYFGPGTRLLVL.